This T cell receptor (beta chain) was profiled in a study of blood T cell repertoires in COVID-19. Clones were sequenced by immunoSEQ multiplex PCR, and TCRdb holds only the in-frame ones, with some missing. The sample consists of some 180,000 clones, roughly 79% of them appearing once. Input material: peripheral blood. This TCR was recovered from a woman between 40 and 50 years old with COVID-19, enrolled during active disease.

The CDR3 DNA is TGTGCCAGCAGTGAAATAGGGCAGGGGGCTTATGGCTACACCTTC. Protein product: CASSEIGQGAYGYTF. The chain has TRBV2 and TRBJ1-2; 8 nucleotides line up with TRBD1. J was trimmed by 5 bases and V by 2 bases; bases with no gene match: 7. CDR3 size: 15 residues. Germline V gene lookup returns CDR1 SNHLY and CDR2 FYNNEI.